The rows below give T cell receptor beta chains drawn from one sample of a study of neurological immune-mediated disorders. MiXCR, applied by TCRdb to the 5' RACE reads, yields one record per CDR3 protein. The data contain some 60,000 distinct CDR3 sequences, around 10% of them seen just once; the ten biggest clones take up around 7%. Sequencing was done on a sample of PBMCs. These receptors all come from a male donor with HTLV-1-associated myelopathy (HAM/TSP). Each CDR3 is given with its conserved first and last residue. The order of the fields is V gene, J gene, CDR3 protein.

>TRBV4-3|TRBJ1-1
CASSQGFGGEAFF
>TRBV5-1|TRBJ2-7
CASSPTGGVYEQYF
>TRBV7-8|TRBJ1-1
CASSPLVGANTEAFF
>TRBV20-1|TRBJ2-1
CSASGGQFF
>TRBV7-2|TRBJ1-6
CASSLATGPNSPLHF
>TRBV2|TRBJ1-2
CASSAEGAVGGYTF
>TRBV7-2|TRBJ1-1
CASSPTRTEAFF
>TRBV5-1|TRBJ2-2
CANSLTNGANTGELFF
>TRBV27|TRBJ2-3
CASSLQASGLAGGRDTQYF
>TRBV7-2|TRBJ1-2
CASSYDSFGRPLDGYTF
>TRBV10-3|TRBJ1-2
CAITPRAQDPYGYTF
>TRBV7-9|TRBJ1-1
CASSPDSPEAFF
>TRBV7-2|TRBJ2-5
CASSKQGTETQYF
>TRBV28|TRBJ2-7
CASSSGRGYEQYF
>TRBV4-3|TRBJ2-7
CASSPSGWARAYEQYF
>TRBV24-1|TRBJ2-2
CATSGLTAGELFF
>TRBV7-8|TRBJ1-2
CASSLGQGKGYGYTF
>TRBV9|TRBJ2-5
CASSVDPQQETQYF
>TRBV27|TRBJ1-5
CASSLSSGGAYSNQPQHF
>TRBV9|TRBJ2-1
CASSVIAGGSYNEQFF
>TRBV4-2|TRBJ2-3
CASSLEGQGTDTQYF
>TRBV7-2|TRBJ2-2
CASGFGTGGHGELFF
>TRBV7-8|TRBJ1-2
CASSSLRSGGYTF
>TRBV10-3|TRBJ2-7
CAISVLHYYEQYF
>TRBV27|TRBJ2-1
CASSWYREAEQFF
>TRBV3-1|TRBJ2-1
CASSQENGTAYYNEQFF
>TRBV20-1|TRBJ2-3
CSATKADTQYF
>TRBV10-3|TRBJ2-1
CAISESGTVVYNEQFF
>TRBV6-2/TRBV6-3|TRBJ2-3
CASSYESDRAGTDTQYF
>TRBV7-2|TRBJ2-1
CASSQGGLEEQFF
>TRBV9|TRBJ1-3
CASSVNPRDRAGNTIYF
>TRBV7-8|TRBJ1-4
CASSLAGSPNEKLFF
>TRBV7-2|TRBJ2-2
CASSLGRNTGELFF
>TRBV29-1|TRBJ2-2
CSVLPLWNTGELFF
>TRBV5-1|TRBJ2-1
CASSLFVTRDNEQFF
>TRBV10-3|TRBJ1-1
CAIGGHTNTEAFF
>TRBV5-1|TRBJ1-1
CASGDSPGNTEAFF
>TRBV10-1|TRBJ2-2
CASSDRRGPKGGGTGELFF
>TRBV11-3|TRBJ2-7
CASSLAGTGIYEQYF